This T cell receptor beta chain was sequenced for a study of Graves' ophthalmopathy and Graves' hyperthyroidism. On the study more broadly: Peripheral blood sampling preceded any treatment and occurred at initial diagnosis.

This clonotype has ten or more counts. Its matching antigen is unknown. CDR1 and CDR2 from the germline V gene are DFQATT and SNEGSKA (reference sequence). The CDR3 has 11 amino acids. Amplification of the TCR beta CDR3 regions used RNA transcripts (as template). A first-round RT-PCR used HTBI primers, followed by a second-round multiplex PCR. TCRdb analysed the multiplex PCR reads with MiXCR anew, one entry per CDR3 protein. In the table there are about 380,000 distinct CDR3 sequences, 15% of which are singletons. Study conclusions and caveats: Most thyroid-expanded clonotypes exceeding 0.001 frequency were also found in blood. Separation of ophthalmopathy from stable hyperthyroidism was achieved by a 13-signature model, at around 90% sensitivity and roughly 80% specificity.

This sequence joins TRBV20-1 and TRBJ1-2; maybe TRBD1 (6 bases). Sequenced: peripheral blood. This TCR was recovered from a woman in her late teens or twenties with stable Graves' hyperthyroidism. CDR3 coding DNA: TGCAGCACCTACGGGGGCCGAGGCTACACCTTC. Translation: CSTYGGRGYTF.